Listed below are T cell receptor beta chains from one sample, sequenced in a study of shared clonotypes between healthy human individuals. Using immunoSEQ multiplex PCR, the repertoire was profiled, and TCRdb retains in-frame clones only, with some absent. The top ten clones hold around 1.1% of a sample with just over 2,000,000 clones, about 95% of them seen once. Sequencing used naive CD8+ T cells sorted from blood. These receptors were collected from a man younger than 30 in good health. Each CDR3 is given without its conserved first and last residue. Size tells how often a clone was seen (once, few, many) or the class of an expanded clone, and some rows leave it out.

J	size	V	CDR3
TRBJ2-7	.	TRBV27	ASSLGGMREQY
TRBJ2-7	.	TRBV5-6	ASSPPGGTYEQY
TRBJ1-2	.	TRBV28	ASSRGDYGYT
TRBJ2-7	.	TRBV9	AISGGLEGEQY
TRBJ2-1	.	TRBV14	ASSQEGPRGEEAYNEQF
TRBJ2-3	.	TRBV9	ASSVDSFTDTQY
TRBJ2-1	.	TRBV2	ASSTTGVEQF
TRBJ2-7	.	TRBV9	ASSVDGVSDEQY
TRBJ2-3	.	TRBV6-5	ASRKGAVQTQY
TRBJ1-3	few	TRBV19	ASSIVPIGTKIGNTIY
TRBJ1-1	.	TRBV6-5	ASSVRVYDEAF